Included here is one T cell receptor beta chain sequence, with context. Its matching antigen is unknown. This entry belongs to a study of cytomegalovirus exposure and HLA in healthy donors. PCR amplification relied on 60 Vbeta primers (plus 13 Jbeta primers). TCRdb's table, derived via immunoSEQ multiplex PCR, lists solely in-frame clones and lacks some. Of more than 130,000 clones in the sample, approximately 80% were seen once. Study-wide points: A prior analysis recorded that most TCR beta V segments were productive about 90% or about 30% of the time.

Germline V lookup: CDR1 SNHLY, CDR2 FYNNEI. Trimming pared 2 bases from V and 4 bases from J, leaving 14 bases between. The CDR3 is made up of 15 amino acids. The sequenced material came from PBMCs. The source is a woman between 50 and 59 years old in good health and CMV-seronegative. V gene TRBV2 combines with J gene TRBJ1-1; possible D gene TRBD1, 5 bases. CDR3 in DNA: TGTGCCAGCAGTGAACGGGCAGCCGGGGGCACTGAAGCTTTCTTT. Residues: CASSERAAGGTEAFF. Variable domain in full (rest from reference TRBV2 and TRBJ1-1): EPEVTQTPSHQVTQMGQEVILRCVPISNHLYFYWYRQILGQKVEFLVSFYNNEISEKSEIFDDQFSVERPDGSNFTLKIRSTKLEDSAMYFCASSERAAGGTEAFFGQGTRLTVV.